Shown below are 9 T cell receptor beta chains from a single sample sequenced in a study of read filtering for tumor transcriptome and immune sequencing. Molecular barcoded adaptors covering alpha/delta and beta/gamma chains were used on about 390 ng RNA. TCRdb independently ran MiXCR on the reads; one entry per CDR3 protein. This sample has 100,000 to 150,000 distinct CDR3 sequences; over 10% occur once, and the top ten carry 8% to 13%. Sequenced sample: a population of CD138-negative cells sorted from bone marrow. All receptors come from a donor at least 40 years old with multiple myeloma.

This clonotype was detected a few times. A much larger clone sits a single nucleotide away, making a read error possible. The chain uses TRBV3-1 and TRBJ1-1; D uncertain. Trimming left V 0 bases short and J 1 base short, with 9 bases between. From germline, CDR1 is LGHDT and CDR2 YNNKEL (reference sequence). There are 15 residues in the CDR3. CDR3 loop: CASSQDQDGNTEAFF. The CDR3 coding sequence is TGTGCCAGCAGCCAAGACCAGGATGGGAACACTGAAGCTTTCTTT.

Many counts were recorded for this clonotype. This chain connects TRBV7-9 to TRBJ2-3; no clear D. The CDR3 spans 13 residues. Germline loops: CDR1 SEHNR, CDR2 FQNEAQ (reference sequence). V was trimmed by 4 bases and J by 6 bases, leaving 11 bases between them. The CDR3 protein is CASSSRVQDTQYF. CDR3 DNA: TGTGCCAGCAGCTCCCGAGTCCAGGATACGCAGTATTTT.

This clonotype has a count of ten or more. The chain couples TRBV29-1 to TRBJ2-7; TRBD2 aligns across 11 bases. CDR1 is SQVTM, CDR2 ANQGSEA, per germline. The V and J ends lost 5 bases and 2 bases, in that order; junction bases with no gene match: 2. The CDR3 sequence is 13 residues long. Written as DNA, the CDR3 is TGCAGCGTTCAACTAGCGGGAGCCTACGAGCAGTACTTC. Protein product: CSVQLAGAYEQYF.

This clonotype was recorded at least ten times. J is TRBJ2-1 and V is TRBV20-1; 10 nucleotides align to TRBD2. The germline V gene has CDR1 DFQATT and CDR2 SNEGSKA (reference sequence). The CDR3 totals 16 residues. V shed 1 base and J 0 bases; nucleotides not matched to a gene: 3. Here the CDR3 DNA reads TGCAGTGCTAGAGTACTAGCGGGAAGCTCCTACAATGAGCAGTTCTTC. It codes for CSARVLAGSSYNEQFF.

Notes on this clonotype: Since a much larger clone is just one base distant, this may be a read error. The V gene is TRBV4-1, the J gene TRBJ1-4; TRBD1 matches 10 bases. Germline V gene sequence: CDR1 MGHRA, CDR2 YSYEKL. This CDR3 is built from 17 residues. In DNA, the CDR3 is TGCGCCAGCAGCCAAGCCCGGGACAGGGGTACTAATGAAAAACGGTTTTTT. It codes for CASSQARDRGTNEKRFF.

This clonotype has at least ten counts. The V gene is TRBV6-2 or TRBV6-3, the J gene TRBJ2-3; 7 bases are a match to TRBD1. The ends lost 6 bases at V and 1 base at J; junction bases unmatched: 4. In germline, CDR1 is MNHEY, CDR2 SVGEGT. CDR3 length equals 14 residues. CDR3: CASRPDRGTDTQYF. The DNA of the CDR3 is TGTGCCAGCAGGCCAGACAGGGGCACAGATACGCAGTATTTT.

This clonotype was recorded many times. V and J are TRBV24-1 and TRBJ2-1; D is perhaps TRBD2 (5 bases). Deletions cut 4 bases from V and 0 bases from J, with 9 bases between. The CDR3 loop spans 15 amino acids. Germline V CDR1 and CDR2: KGHDR, SFDVKD. In DNA form, the CDR3 reads TGTGCCACCAGTGAGCTCACTAGCTCCTACAATGAGCAGTTCTTC. It translates to CATSELTSSYNEQFF.

Ten or more counts support this clonotype. The chain uses TRBV30 and TRBJ1-5, with 8 bases aligning to TRBD1. V shed 0 bases, J shed 6 bases, and the junction held 7 bases outside the gene matches. This CDR3 contains 15 residues. CDR1 GTSNPN and CDR2 SVGIG come from the germline V gene (reference sequence). CDR3 DNA: TGTGCCTGGAGTGTACTAGGACAGGGAAGTCAGCCCCAGCATTTT. It yields the protein CAWSVLGQGSQPQHF.

There are many counts of this clonotype. The V gene is TRBV19, the J gene TRBJ2-3, with 13 bases matching TRBD2. J gave up 5 bases and V 5 bases, and 4 bases lay outside the gene matches. This CDR3 has 15 amino acids. The germline V gene has CDR1 LNHDA and CDR2 SQIVND (reference sequence). For the CDR3, the DNA is TGTGCCAGTAGTTGGACTAGCGGGAGAGGAGATACGCAGTATTTT. Its protein is CASSWTSGRGDTQYF. Using reference TRBV19 and TRBJ2-3 for the parts outside the CDR3, the full variable domain is DGGITQSPKYLFRKEGQNVTLSCEQNLNHDAMYWYRQDPGQGLRLIYYSQIVNDFQKGDIAEGYSVSREKKESFPLTVTSAQKNPTAFYLCASSWTSGRGDTQYFGPGTRLTVL.